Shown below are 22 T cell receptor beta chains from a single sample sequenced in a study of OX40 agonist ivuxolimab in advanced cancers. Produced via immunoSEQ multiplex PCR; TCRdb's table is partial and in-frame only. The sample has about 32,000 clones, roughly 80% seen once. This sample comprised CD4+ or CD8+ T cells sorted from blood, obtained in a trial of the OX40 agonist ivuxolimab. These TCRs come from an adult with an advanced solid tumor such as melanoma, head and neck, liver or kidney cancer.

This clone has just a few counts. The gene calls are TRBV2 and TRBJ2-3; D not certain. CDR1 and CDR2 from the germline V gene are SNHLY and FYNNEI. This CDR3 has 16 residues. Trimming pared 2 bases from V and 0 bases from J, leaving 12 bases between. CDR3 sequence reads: CASSEWGTSSTDTQYF. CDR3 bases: TGTGCCAGCAGTGAATGGGGTACTTCGAGCACAGATACGCAGTATTTT.

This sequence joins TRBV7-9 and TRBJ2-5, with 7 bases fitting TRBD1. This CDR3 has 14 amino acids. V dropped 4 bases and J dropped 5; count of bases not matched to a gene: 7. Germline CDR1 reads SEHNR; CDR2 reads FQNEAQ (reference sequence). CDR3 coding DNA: TGTGCCAGCAGCTCACCCGGGACAGAGGAGACCCAGTACTTC. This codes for CASSSPGTEETQYF.

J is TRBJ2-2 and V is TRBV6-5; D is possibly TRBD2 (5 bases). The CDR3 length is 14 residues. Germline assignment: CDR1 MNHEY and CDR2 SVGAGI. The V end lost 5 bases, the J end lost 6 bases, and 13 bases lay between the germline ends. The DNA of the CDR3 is TGTGCCAGCAGTCACCCACTAGTACCCGGGGAGCTGTTTTTT. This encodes CASSHPLVPGELFF.

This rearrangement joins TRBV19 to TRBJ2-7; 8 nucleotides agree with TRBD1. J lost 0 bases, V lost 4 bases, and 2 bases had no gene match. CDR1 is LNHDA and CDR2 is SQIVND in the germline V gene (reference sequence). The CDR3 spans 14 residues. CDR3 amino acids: CASSNTGGSYEQYF. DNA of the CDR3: TGTGCCAGTAGTAACACAGGGGGCTCCTACGAGCAGTACTTC.

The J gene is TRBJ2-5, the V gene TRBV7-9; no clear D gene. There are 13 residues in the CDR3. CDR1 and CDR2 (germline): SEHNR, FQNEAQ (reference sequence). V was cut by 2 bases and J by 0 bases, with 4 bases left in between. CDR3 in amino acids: CASSLPYQETQYF. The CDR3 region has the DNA TGTGCCAGCAGCTTACCCTACCAAGAGACCCAGTACTTC.

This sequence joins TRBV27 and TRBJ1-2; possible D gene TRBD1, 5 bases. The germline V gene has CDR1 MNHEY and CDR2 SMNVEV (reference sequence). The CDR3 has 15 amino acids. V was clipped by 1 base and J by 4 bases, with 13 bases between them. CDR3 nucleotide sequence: TGTGCCAGCAGTTTATTTCCAGGGTGGGCCTATGGCTACACCTTC. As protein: CASSLFPGWAYGYTF.

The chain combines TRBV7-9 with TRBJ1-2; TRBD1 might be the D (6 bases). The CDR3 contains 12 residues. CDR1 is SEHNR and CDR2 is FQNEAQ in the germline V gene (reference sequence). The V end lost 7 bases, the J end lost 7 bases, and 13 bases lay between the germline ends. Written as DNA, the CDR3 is TGTGCCAGCAAAGGGGGGGCGGTTGGCTACACCTTC. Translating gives CASKGGAVGYTF. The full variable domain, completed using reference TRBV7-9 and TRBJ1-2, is DTGVSQNPRHKITKRGQNVTFRCDPISEHNRLYWYRQTLGQGPEFLTYFQNEAQLEKSRLLSDRFSAERPKGSFSTLEIQRTEQGDSAMYLCASKGGAVGYTFGSGTRLTVV.

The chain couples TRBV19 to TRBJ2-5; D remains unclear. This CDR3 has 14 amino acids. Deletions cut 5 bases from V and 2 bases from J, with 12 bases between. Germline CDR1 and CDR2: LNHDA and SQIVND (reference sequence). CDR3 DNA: TGTGCCAGTAGTGCCCACATTCCTCAAGAGACCCAGTACTTC. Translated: CASSAHIPQETQYF.

The CDR3 nucleotides are TGCGCCAGCAGCCAAGCGGCAGACCCCTATTACGAGCAGTACTTC. Amino acid sequence: CASSQAADPYYEQYF. The J gene is TRBJ2-7, the V gene TRBV4-3; D not resolved. Germline CDR1 is LGHNA and CDR2 is YSLEER. Trimming shortened V by 1 base and J by 4 bases, and 14 bases separated the two germline ends. CDR3 size: 15 residues.

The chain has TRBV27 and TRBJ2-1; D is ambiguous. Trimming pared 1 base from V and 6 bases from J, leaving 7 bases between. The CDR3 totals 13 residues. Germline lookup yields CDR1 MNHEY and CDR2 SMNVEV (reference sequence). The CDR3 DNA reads TGTGCCAGCAGTTTATTCCCCAGCAATGAGCAGTTCTTC. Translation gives CASSLFPSNEQFF.

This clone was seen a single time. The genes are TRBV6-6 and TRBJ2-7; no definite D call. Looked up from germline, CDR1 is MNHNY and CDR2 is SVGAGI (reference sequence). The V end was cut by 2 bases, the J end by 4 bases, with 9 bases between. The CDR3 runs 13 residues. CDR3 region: CASSYATGYEQYF. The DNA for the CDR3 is TGTGCCAGCAGTTACGCTACGGGTTACGAGCAGTACTTC.

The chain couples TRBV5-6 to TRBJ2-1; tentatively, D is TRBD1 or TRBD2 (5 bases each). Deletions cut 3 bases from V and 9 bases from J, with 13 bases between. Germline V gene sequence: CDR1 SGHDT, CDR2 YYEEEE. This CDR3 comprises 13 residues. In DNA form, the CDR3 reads TGTGCCAGCAGCTGGGGGTTAGAAGGTGAGCAGTTCTTC. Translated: CASSWGLEGEQFF.

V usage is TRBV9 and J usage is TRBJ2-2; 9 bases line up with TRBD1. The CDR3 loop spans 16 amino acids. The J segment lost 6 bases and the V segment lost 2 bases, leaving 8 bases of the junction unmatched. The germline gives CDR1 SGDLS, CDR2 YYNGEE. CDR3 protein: CASSVFSGTGSGELFF. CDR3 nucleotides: TGTGCCAGCAGCGTCTTTAGTGGGACAGGGTCCGGGGAGCTGTTTTTT.

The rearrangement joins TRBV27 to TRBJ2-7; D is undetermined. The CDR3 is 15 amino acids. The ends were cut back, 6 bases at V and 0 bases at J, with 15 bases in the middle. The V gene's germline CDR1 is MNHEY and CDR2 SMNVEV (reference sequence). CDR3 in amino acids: CASSPTAYPSYEQYF. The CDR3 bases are TGTGCCAGCAGCCCTACAGCGTATCCCTCCTACGAGCAGTACTTC.

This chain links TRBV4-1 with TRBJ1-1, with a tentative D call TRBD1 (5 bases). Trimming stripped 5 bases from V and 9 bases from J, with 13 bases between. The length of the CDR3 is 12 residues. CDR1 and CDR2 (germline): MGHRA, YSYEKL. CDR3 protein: CASSGDAGKAFF. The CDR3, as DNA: TGCGCCAGCAGCGGGGACGCCGGCAAAGCTTTCTTT.

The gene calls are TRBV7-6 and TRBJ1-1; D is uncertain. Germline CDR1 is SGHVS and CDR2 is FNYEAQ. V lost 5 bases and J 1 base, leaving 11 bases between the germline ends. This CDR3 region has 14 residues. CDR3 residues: CASSPFLANTEAFF. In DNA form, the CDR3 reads TGTGCCAGCAGCCCCTTCCTGGCGAACACTGAAGCTTTCTTT.

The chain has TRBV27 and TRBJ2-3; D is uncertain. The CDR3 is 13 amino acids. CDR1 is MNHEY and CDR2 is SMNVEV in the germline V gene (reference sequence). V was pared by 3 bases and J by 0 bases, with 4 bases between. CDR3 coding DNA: TGTGCCAGCAGTTTGATCAGCACAGATACGCAGTATTTT. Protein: CASSLISTDTQYF.

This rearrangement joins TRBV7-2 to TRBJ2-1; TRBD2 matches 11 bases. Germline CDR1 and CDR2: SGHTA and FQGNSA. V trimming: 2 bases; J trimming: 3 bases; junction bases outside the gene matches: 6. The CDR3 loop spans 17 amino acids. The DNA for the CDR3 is TGTGCCAGCAGCTTATACCTCACTAGCGGGAGCTACAATGAGCAGTTCTTC. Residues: CASSLYLTSGSYNEQFF.

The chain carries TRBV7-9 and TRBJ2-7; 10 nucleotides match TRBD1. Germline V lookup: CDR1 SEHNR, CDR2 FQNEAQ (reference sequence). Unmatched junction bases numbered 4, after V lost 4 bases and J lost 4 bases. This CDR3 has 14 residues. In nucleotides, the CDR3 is TGTGCCAGCAGCTCGACAGGGGGCGAATACGAGCAGTACTTC. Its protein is CASSSTGGEYEQYF.

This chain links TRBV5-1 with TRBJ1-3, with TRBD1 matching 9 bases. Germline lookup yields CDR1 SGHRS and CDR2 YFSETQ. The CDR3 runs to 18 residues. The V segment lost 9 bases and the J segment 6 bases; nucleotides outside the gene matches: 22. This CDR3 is CAIKLDRGGKDGENTIYF. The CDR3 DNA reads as TGCGCCATCAAACTGGACAGGGGAGGGAAGGACGGCGAAAACACCATATATTTT.

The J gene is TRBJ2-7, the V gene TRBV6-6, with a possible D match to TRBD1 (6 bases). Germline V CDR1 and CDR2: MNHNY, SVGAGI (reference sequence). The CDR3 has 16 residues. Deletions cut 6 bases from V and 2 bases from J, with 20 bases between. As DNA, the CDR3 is TGTGCCAGCAGAACGAACCGGGACACTGCTACCTACGAGCAGTACTTC. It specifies CASRTNRDTATYEQYF.

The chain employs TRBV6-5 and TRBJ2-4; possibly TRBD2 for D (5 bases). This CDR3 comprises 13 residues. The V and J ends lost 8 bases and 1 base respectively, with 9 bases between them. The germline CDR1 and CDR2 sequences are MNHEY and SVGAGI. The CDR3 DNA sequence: TGTGCCAGCGGGTGGGAGGCCAAAAACATTCAGTACTTC. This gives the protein CASGWEAKNIQYF.